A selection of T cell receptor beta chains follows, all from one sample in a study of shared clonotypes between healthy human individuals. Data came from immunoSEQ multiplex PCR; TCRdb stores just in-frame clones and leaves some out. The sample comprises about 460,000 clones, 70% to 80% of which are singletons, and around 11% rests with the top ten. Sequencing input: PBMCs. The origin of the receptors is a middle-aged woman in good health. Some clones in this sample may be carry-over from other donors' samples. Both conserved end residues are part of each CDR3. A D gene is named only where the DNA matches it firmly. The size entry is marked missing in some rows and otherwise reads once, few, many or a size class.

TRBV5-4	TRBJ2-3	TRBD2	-	TGTGCCAGCAGCTTGGAGGGGGGGACTAGGGATACGCAGTATTTT	CASSLEGGTRDTQYF
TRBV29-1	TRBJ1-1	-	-	TGCAGCGTTGAAGGCCGCATCCTGAACACTGAAGCTTTCTTT	CSVEGRILNTEAFF
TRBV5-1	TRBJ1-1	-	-	TGCGCCAGCAGCTGGGGCGGGCGTGAAGCTTTCTTT	CASSWGGREAFF
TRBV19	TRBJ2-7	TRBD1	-	TGTGCCAGTAAGGTGGACAGGGAGGATCGGGAGCAGTACTTC	CASKVDREDREQYF
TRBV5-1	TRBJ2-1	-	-	TGCGCCAGCAGCTTGGAGGGGGGTAATGAGCAGTTCTTC	CASSLEGGNEQFF
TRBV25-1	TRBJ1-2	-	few	TGTGCCAGCAGTGAACGCCACATATCATATGGCTACACCTTC	CASSERHISYGYTF
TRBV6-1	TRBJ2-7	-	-	TGTGCCAGCAGTCCGACAGGCAACGAGCAGTACTTC	CASSPTGNEQYF
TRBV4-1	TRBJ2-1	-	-	TGCGCCAGCAGCCAAGATGTCGACAGACGGCGTAGGTATGATGAGCAGTTCTTC	CASSQDVDRRRRYDEQFF
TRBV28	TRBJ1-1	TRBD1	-	TGTGCCAGCAGTTTACCAGGGGGGCTTGAAGCTTTCTTT	CASSLPGGLEAFF
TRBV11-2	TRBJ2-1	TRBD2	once	TGTGCCAGCAGCTCAGGGACTACATCCTCCAATGAGCAGTTCTTC	CASSSGTTSSNEQFF
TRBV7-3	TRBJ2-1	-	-	TGTGCCAGCAGCTTACGGTGGGGACTCGCCAATGAGCAGTTCTTC	CASSLRWGLANEQFF
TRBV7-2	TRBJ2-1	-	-	TGTGCCAGCAGCTTAGTAGGGACTCCCCCTTTCTTC	CASSLVGTPPFF
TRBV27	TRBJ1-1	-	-	TGTGCCAGCAGTTTATATAGCGTTGGCTTCACGAACACTGAAGCTTTCTTT	CASSLYSVGFTNTEAFF
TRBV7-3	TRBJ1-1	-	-	TGTGCCAGCAGCTTAAACGGTATGGGGGGTGAAGCTTTCTTT	CASSLNGMGGEAFF
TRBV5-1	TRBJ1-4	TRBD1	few	TGCGCCAGCAGCTTGTTGGCCAGGGGGAATGAAAAACTGTTTTTT	CASSLLARGNEKLFF
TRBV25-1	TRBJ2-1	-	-	TGTGCCAGCAGTGAACTGGGGAGCACCTACAATGAGCAGTTCTTC	CASSELGSTYNEQFF
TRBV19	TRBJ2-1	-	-	TGTGCCAGTAGCCCCCGATCCGCTGGGACACTCTCCTACAATGAGCAGTTCTTC	CASSPRSAGTLSYNEQFF
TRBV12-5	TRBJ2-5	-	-	TGTGCTAGTGGTTTCGGGGGAGTCGGGACCCAGTACTTC	CASGFGGVGTQYF
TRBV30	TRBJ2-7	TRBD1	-	TGTGCCTGGAGCGGACCGGGACAGGGATCCTACGAGCAGTACTTC	CAWSGPGQGSYEQYF
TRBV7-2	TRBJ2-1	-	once	TGTGCCAGCAGCTTCCGGGGGAGCTCCCACAATGAGCAGTTCTTC	CASSFRGSSHNEQFF
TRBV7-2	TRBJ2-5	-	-	TGTGCCAGCAGCTCCCCCCGGGGACGGAGTTTTCAAGAGACCCAGTACTTC	CASSSPRGRSFQETQYF
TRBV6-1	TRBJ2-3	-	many	TGTGCCAGCAAACCCTCTAGCACAGATACGCAGTATTTT	CASKPSSTDTQYF
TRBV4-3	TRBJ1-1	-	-	TGCGCCAGCAGCCAAGAATCGCTCCAGGGCACTGAAGCTTTCTTT	CASSQESLQGTEAFF
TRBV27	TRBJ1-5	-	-	TGTGCCAGCAGTCCCGGAAATCAGCCCCAGCATTTT	CASSPGNQPQHF
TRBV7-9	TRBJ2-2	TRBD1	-	TGTGCCAGCAGCTTTAGGACAGGGGATGGCGGGGAGCTGTTTTTT	CASSFRTGDGGELFF
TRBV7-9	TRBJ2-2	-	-	TGTGCCAGCAGCGCTAGCGCCGGCGGGGAGCTGTTTTTT	CASSASAGGELFF
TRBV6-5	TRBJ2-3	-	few	TGTGCCAGCAGCGAAGACCCCCAGGATACGCAGTATTTT	CASSEDPQDTQYF
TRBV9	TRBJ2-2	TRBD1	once	TGTGCCAGCAGCGCCGGACAGGGCCGCACCGGGGAGCTGTTTTTT	CASSAGQGRTGELFF
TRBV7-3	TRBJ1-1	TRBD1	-	TGTGCCAGCAGCCTGACAGGGGGCGCGGGCACTGAAGCTTTCTTT	CASSLTGGAGTEAFF
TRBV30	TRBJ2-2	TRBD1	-	TGTGCCTGGGGGACAGGGAGGCGGACCGGGGAGCTGTTTTTT	CAWGTGRRTGELFF
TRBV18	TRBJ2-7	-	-	TGTGCCAGCTCACCCAACAGGGACGAGCAGTACTTC	CASSPNRDEQYF
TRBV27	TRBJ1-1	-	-	TGTGCCAGCAGCCCTGCGACGACGCTGAACACTGAAGCTTTCTTT	CASSPATTLNTEAFF
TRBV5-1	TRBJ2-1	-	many	TGCGCCAGCAGCCCCTACGGGAGCTCCTACAATGAGCAGTTCTTC	CASSPYGSSYNEQFF
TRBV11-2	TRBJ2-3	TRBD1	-	TGTGCCAGCAGCTTGGGGGACAGAAGCACAGATACGCAGTATTTT	CASSLGDRSTDTQYF
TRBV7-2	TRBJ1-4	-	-	TGTGCCAGCAGCGTGTCTAGGGGAACTAATGAAAAACTGTTTTTT	CASSVSRGTNEKLFF
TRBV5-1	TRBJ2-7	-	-	TGCGCCAGCAGCTTGGCAGGGCTAGAGCAGTACTTC	CASSLAGLEQYF
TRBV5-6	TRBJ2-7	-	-	TGTGCCAGCAGCTTGACAGGAGCCTTCTACGAGCAGTACTTC	CASSLTGAFYEQYF
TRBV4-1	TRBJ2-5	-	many	TGCGCCAGCAGCCAAGGAACTCGAACAGAGACCCAGTACTTC	CASSQGTRTETQYF
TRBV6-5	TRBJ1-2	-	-	TGTGCCAGCAGTTACTGGGGGGCTAATGGCTACACCTTC	CASSYWGANGYTF
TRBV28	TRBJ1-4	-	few	TGTGCCAGCCTTAGGGGAACTAATGAAAAACTGTTTTTT	CASLRGTNEKLFF
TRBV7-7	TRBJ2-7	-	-	TGTGCTAGCAGCTTATCCCCGGACAGTACCTACGAGCAGTACTTC	CASSLSPDSTYEQYF
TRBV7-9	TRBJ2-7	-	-	TGTGCCAGCAGCCGAACCGGGACTCTGTACGAGCAGTACTTC	CASSRTGTLYEQYF
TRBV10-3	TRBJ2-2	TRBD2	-	TGTGCCATCAGTCTACTAGCGGGAGGGCCGAGGACCGGGGAGCTGTTTTTT	CAISLLAGGPRTGELFF
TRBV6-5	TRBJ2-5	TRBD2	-	TGTGCCAGCACGCGGAGCGGGAGATTTCAAGAGACCCAGTACTTC	CASTRSGRFQETQYF
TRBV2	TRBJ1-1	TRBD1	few	TGTGCCAGCAGGGACAGGGGGTTCATGAACACTGAAGCTTTCTTT	CASRDRGFMNTEAFF
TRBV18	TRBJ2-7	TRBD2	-	TGTGCCAGCTCACGACTAGCGGGAGCCATCTACGAGCAGTACTTC	CASSRLAGAIYEQYF
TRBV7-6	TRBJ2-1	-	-	TGTGCCAGCAGTATTACAGACAGTACCTACAATGAGCAGTTCTTC	CASSITDSTYNEQFF
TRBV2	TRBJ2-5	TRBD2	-	TGTGCCAGCAGTGATGTAGCGGGAGTCCAAGAGACCCAGTACTTC	CASSDVAGVQETQYF
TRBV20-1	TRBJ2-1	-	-	TGCAGTGCCGGAACCTATGAGCAGTTCTTC	CSAGTYEQFF
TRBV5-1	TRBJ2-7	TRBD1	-	TGCGCCAGCAGCCTGGGACAGGGGTCGGGGGAGCAGTACTTC	CASSLGQGSGEQYF